Shown below are 13 T cell receptor beta chains from a single sample sequenced in a study of blood T cell repertoires in COVID-19. The protocol was immunoSEQ multiplex PCR, while the TCRdb copy is restricted to in-frame clones and leaves out a portion. The repertoire holds roughly 400,000 clones, with approximately 88% as singletons. The sequencing input was PBMCs or T cells enriched from blood (not recorded which). These receptors were taken from a woman aged 40 to 55 with acute COVID-19.

The chain recombines TRBV15 with TRBJ2-5; 11 positions agree with TRBD2. This CDR3 region has 17 residues. Trimming took 0 bases from V and 4 from J; bases not matched to a gene: 7. CDR1 is LNHNV and CDR2 is YYDKDF in the germline V gene (reference sequence). The CDR3 is CATSRDLASGGSETQYF. CDR3 DNA sequence: TGTGCCACCAGCAGAGATCTGGCTAGCGGGGGGTCAGAGACCCAGTACTTC.

CDR3 sequence reads: CASSYQGAETF. The CDR3 nucleotides read TGTGCCAGCAGTTATCAGGGGGCGGAGACCTTC. The V and J genes are TRBV2 and TRBJ1-2; TRBD1 agrees at 8 bases. Germline CDR1 reads SNHLY; CDR2 reads FYNNEI. This CDR3 region has 11 residues. With V trimmed by 5 bases and J by 14 bases, 7 bases remained unmatched.

The J gene is TRBJ1-1, the V gene TRBV5-1, with D perhaps TRBD1 (6 bases). V was pared by 4 bases and J by 3 bases, with 13 bases between. The germline V gene encodes CDR1 SGHRS and CDR2 YFSETQ. This CDR3 has 14 amino acids. Here the CDR3 reads CASSPQGSHTEAFF. For the CDR3, the DNA is TGCGCCAGCAGCCCGCAGGGGTCTCACACTGAAGCTTTCTTT.

The rearrangement uses TRBV28 and TRBJ1-5; 9 bases match TRBD1. The CDR3 contains 15 residues. CDR1 and CDR2 from the germline V gene are MDHEN and SYDVKM. V shed 6 bases and J 4 bases; nucleotides not matched to a gene: 7. The CDR3 sequence is CASRPPGTGNQPQHF. For the CDR3, the DNA is TGTGCCAGCAGGCCACCCGGGACAGGGAATCAGCCCCAGCATTTT.

The genes are TRBV10-3 and TRBJ2-1, with D possibly TRBD2 on 5 matching bases. Trimming pared 11 bases from V and 7 bases from J, leaving 12 bases between. Germline loops: CDR1 ENHRY, CDR2 SYGVKD. This CDR3 has 11 amino acids. CDR3 DNA sequence: TGTGCCGTGGGCTGGGAGAATGAGCAGTTCTTC. It codes for CAVGWENEQFF.

This sequence joins TRBV5-6 and TRBJ2-4; D might be TRBD1 (5 bases). Trimming removed 3 bases at V and 0 bases at J, with 16 bases between. CDR3 length: 17 residues. Germline V CDR1 and CDR2: SGHDT, YYEEEE. The CDR3 here is CASSSDSYGLAKNIQYF. The CDR3 nucleotides read TGTGCCAGCAGCTCCGACAGTTATGGCCTAGCCAAAAACATTCAGTACTTC.

This rearrangement joins TRBV27 to TRBJ1-1; D is ambiguous. Germline CDR1 and CDR2: MNHEY and SMNVEV (reference sequence). V was trimmed by 0 bases and J by 2 bases, leaving 10 bases between them. CDR3 length: 15 amino acids. CDR3 in amino acids: CASSLSAVRNTEAFF. As DNA, the CDR3 is TGTGCCAGCAGTTTATCCGCGGTCCGAAACACTGAAGCTTTCTTT.

The chain links TRBV5-1 to TRBJ2-7; 8 bases fit TRBD2. Looked up from germline, CDR1 is SGHRS and CDR2 is YFSETQ. J was trimmed by 4 bases and V by 0 bases; bases with no gene match: 6. CDR3 length: 15 residues. The CDR3 loop reads CASSLESGGHYEQYF. The DNA for the CDR3 is TGCGCCAGCAGCTTGGAGAGCGGGGGCCATTACGAGCAGTACTTC.

The genes are TRBV2 and TRBJ1-1; D might be TRBD1 (6 bases). The CDR3 extends over 14 amino acids. The germline CDR1 and CDR2 sequences are SNHLY and FYNNEI. The V gene lost 6 bases and the J gene lost 1 base, with 12 bases spanning the gap. The CDR3, as DNA: TGTGCCAGCAGGCTGACAGGCCCGAACACTGAAGCTTTCTTT. Translated: CASRLTGPNTEAFF.

The chain uses TRBV7-2 and TRBJ2-1; 10 bases are shared with TRBD2. CDR3 length equals 15 residues. Germline values: CDR1 SGHTA, CDR2 FQGNSA. With V trimmed by 2 bases and J by 6 bases, 4 bases remained unmatched. The CDR3: CASSLSGGAVNEQFF. The CDR3 DNA reads as TGTGCCAGCAGCTTAAGCGGGGGGGCAGTCAATGAGCAGTTCTTC.

The DNA for the CDR3 is TGTGCCAGCAGTGATAGCCTACAGGGTCGGGATGGCTACACCTTC. It yields the protein CASSDSLQGRDGYTF. The chain combines TRBV25-1 with TRBJ1-2; D possibly corresponds to TRBD1 (6 bases). Germline CDR1 reads MGHDK; CDR2 reads SYGVNS. This CDR3 region has 15 residues. Trimming shortened V by 3 bases and J by 6 bases, and 17 bases separated the two germline ends.

V gene TRBV9 combines with J gene TRBJ2-5, with 7 bases identical to TRBD1. CDR1 is SGDLS and CDR2 is YYNGEE in the germline V gene. The CDR3 is 15 residues long. V lost 2 bases to trimming and J lost 2 bases; unmatched junction nucleotides: 6. The CDR3 DNA reads TGTGCCAGCAGCGTCCGACCGGGACAGCAAGAGACCCAGTACTTC. Translation: CASSVRPGQQETQYF.

This chain links TRBV30 with TRBJ1-2; 7 bases are a match to TRBD1. CDR1 GTSNPN and CDR2 SVGIG come from the germline V gene (reference sequence). The CDR3 has 14 residues. J was trimmed by 4 bases and V by 2 bases; bases with no gene match: 7. The CDR3, as DNA: TGTGCCTGGAGTTCCGAAGACAGGGCCTATGGCTACACCTTC. Its protein is CAWSSEDRAYGYTF.